The clone carrying this T cell receptor (beta chain) has only one observation. This sample is part of a study of shared clonotypes between healthy human individuals. Using immunoSEQ multiplex PCR, the repertoire was profiled, and TCRdb retains in-frame clones only, with some absent. Among millions of clones listed, 85% to 95% were seen once. Trimming pared 6 bases from V and 1 base from J, leaving 9 bases between. Per germline, CDR1 MDHEN and CDR2 SYDVKM. CDR3 length: 13 residues. Sequencing used naive CD4+ T cells sorted from blood. Stated subset: CD45RA+ positively selected. The sequence was obtained from a man between 18 and 35 years old in good health. The chain joins TRBV28 to TRBJ1-2; D is unclear. CDR3 sequence: CASRLGLNYGYTF. CDR3 DNA sequence: TGTGCCAGCAGACTCGGTCTTAACTATGGCTACACCTTC.